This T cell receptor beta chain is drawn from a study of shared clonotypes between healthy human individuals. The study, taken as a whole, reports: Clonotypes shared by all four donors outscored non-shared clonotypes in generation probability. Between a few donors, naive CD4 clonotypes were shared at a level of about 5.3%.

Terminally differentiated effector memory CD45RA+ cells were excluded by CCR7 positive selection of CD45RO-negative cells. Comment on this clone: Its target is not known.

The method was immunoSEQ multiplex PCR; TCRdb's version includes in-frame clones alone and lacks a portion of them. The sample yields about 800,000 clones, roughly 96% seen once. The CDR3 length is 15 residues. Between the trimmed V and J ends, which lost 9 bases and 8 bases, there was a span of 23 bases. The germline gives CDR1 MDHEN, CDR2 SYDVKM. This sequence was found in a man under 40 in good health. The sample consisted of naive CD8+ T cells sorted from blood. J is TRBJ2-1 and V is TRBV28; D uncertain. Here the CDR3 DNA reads TGTGCCAGTTGGGCTAGAACCGACTCGCCCGATGAGCAGTTCTTC. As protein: CASWARTDSPDEQFF. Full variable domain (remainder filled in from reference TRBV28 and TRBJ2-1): DVKVTQSSRYLVKRTGEKVFLECVQDMDHENMFWYRQDPGLGLRLIYFSYDVKMKEKGDIPEGYSVSREKKERFSLILESASTNQTSMYLCASWARTDSPDEQFFGPGTRLTVL.